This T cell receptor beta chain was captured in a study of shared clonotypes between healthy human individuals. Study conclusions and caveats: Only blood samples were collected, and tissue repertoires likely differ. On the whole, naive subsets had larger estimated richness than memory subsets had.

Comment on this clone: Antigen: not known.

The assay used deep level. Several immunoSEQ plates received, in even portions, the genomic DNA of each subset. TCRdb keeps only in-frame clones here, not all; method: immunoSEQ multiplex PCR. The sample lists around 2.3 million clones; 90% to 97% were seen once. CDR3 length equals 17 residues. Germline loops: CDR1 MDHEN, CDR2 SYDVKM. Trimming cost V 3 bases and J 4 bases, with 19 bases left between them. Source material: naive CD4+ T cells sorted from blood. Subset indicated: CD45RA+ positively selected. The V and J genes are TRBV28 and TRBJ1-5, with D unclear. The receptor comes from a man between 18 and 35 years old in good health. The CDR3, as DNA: TGTGCCAGCAGTTTCGACGTGAAGGTTGGAGGTAATCAGCCCCAGCATTTT. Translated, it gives CASSFDVKVGGNQPQHF. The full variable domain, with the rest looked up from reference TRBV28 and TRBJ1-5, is DVKVTQSSRYLVKRTGEKVFLECVQDMDHENMFWYRQDPGLGLRLIYFSYDVKMKEKGDIPEGYSVSREKKERFSLILESASTNQTSMYLCASSFDVKVGGNQPQHFGDGTRLSIL.